The 22 T cell receptor beta chains presented below share a single source sample, sequenced in a study of blood T cell repertoires in COVID-19. The table came from immunoSEQ multiplex PCR; TCRdb's copy has only in-frame clones and leaves some out. The repertoire holds around 300,000 clones, with approximately 88% as singletons. The material sequenced was peripheral blood. These receptors were collected from a woman aged 40-49 years who had recovered from COVID-19.

The chain has TRBV5-4 and TRBJ2-7; 7 positions match TRBD1. The CDR3 loop spans 13 amino acids. Unmatched junction bases numbered 2, after V lost 4 bases and J lost 1 base. Germline assignment: CDR1 SGHNT and CDR2 YYREEE (reference sequence). The CDR3 sequence: CASSRGQSYEQYF. CDR3 bases: TGTGCCAGCAGCCGGGGACAGTCCTACGAGCAGTACTTC.

With respect to this clone: Other nucleotide sequences in the sample specify the same CDR3. V usage is TRBV18 and J usage is TRBJ1-2; D may be TRBD1 (5 bases). V lost 6 bases to trimming and J lost 3 bases, with 11 bases between them. The germline V gene encodes CDR1 KGHSH and CDR2 LQKENI. CDR3 length equals 13 residues. CDR3 in DNA: TGTGCCAGCTCTCCCGACAGAGACTATGGCTACACCTTC. It codes for CASSPDRDYGYTF.

This chain links TRBV5-1 with TRBJ2-2, with D possibly TRBD1 on 7 matching bases. CDR1 is SGHRS, CDR2 YFSETQ, per germline. This CDR3 spans 20 amino acids. V dropped 0 bases and J dropped 0 bases, with 21 bases sitting between them. The CDR3 DNA reads as TGCGCCAGCAGCTTGGCCGCCGCGGGACAGCGAGCCTCGAACACCGGGGAGCTGTTTTTT. Translating gives CASSLAAAGQRASNTGELFF.

This clone was seen only a few times. The chain has TRBV6-1 and TRBJ2-3; D not resolved. The CDR3 consists of 16 residues. Germline-derived CDR1 and CDR2 are MNHNS and SASEGT. Trimming removed 4 bases at V and 0 bases at J, with 14 bases between. The CDR3 reads CASSADSSASTDTQYF. In nucleotides, the CDR3 is TGTGCCAGCAGTGCTGACTCCAGCGCCAGCACAGATACGCAGTATTTT.

The J gene is TRBJ2-1, the V gene TRBV21-1; whether TRBD2, the table's D call, matches the DNA was not checked. TRBV21-1 is a pseudogene locus. The CDR3 contains 18 residues. The DNA for the CDR3 is TGTGCCAGCAGCAAAGTTCCTAGCGGGGCCGACTCCTACAATGAGCAGTTCTTC. It specifies CASSKVPSGADSYNEQFF.

CDR3 protein: CASSADSIYEQYF. The CDR3 DNA reads TGCGCCAGCAGCGCGGACAGTATCTACGAGCAGTACTTC. The chain is built from TRBV5-1 and TRBJ2-7; tentative D call: TRBD1 (6 bases). Trimming left V 4 bases short and J 3 bases short, with 11 bases between. Germline lookup yields CDR1 SGHRS and CDR2 YFSETQ. The CDR3 sequence is 13 residues long.

This chain uses TRBV10-3 with TRBJ1-1, with D possibly TRBD1 on 6 matching bases. CDR3 size: 13 residues. Trimming left V 8 bases short and J 0 bases short, with 10 bases between. Germline CDR1 ENHRY, CDR2 SYGVKD. The CDR3 loop is CAISRDMNTEAFF. In nucleotides, the CDR3 is TGTGCCATCTCCCGGGACATGAACACTGAAGCTTTCTTT.

V usage is TRBV28 and J usage is TRBJ2-3, with TRBD2 identical over 7 bases. The germline gives CDR1 MDHEN, CDR2 SYDVKM. CDR3 length: 16 residues. The V gene end was trimmed by 5 bases and the J gene end by 4 bases; junction bases not matched to a gene: 12. CDR3 region: CASSPSWGGSSDTQYF. The CDR3 coding sequence is TGTGCCAGCAGTCCCTCGTGGGGCGGGAGCTCAGATACGCAGTATTTT.

The chain carries TRBV3-1 (or the pseudogene TRBV3-2) and TRBJ1-3, with 10 bases lining up with TRBD1. The CDR3 spans 17 residues. Per germline, CDR1 LGHDT and CDR2 YNNKEL (reference sequence). Trimming took 2 bases from V and 1 from J; bases not matched to a gene: 5. CDR3 coding DNA: TGTGCCAGCAGCCAACCGACAGGGGGCTATTCTGGAAACACCATATATTTT. Translated, it gives CASSQPTGGYSGNTIYF.

This chain joins TRBV11-3 and TRBJ1-2; 7 bases map to TRBD1. The trim removed 8 bases at V and 1 base at J, leaving 4 bases unmatched. The CDR3 covers 13 residues. Looked up from germline, CDR1 is SGHNT and CDR2 is YENEEA. DNA for the CDR3: TGTGCCAGCGGCCGGGACAGTAACTATGGCTACACCTTC. Its protein is CASGRDSNYGYTF.

V and J are TRBV23-1 and TRBJ2-1, with 10 bases lining up with TRBD2. TRBV23-1 is treated as an ORF (open reading frame) with a function not yet certain. The length of the CDR3 is 18 residues. Losses at the gene ends were 0 bases for V and 8 bases for J; bases not matched to a gene: 13. Written as DNA, the CDR3 is TGCGCCAGCAGTCAATCCCGGACTAGCGGACTCCGAGGGGATGAGCAGTTCTTC. The encoded protein is CASSQSRTSGLRGDEQFF.

V usage is TRBV7-9 and J usage is TRBJ2-1; 10 positions agree with TRBD1. V lost 5 bases to trimming and J lost 7 bases; unmatched junction nucleotides: 5. Germline V gives CDR1 SEHNR, CDR2 FQNEAQ (reference sequence). This CDR3 spans 14 amino acids. The CDR3 spells CASSVGTGVNEQFF. The CDR3 DNA reads TGTGCCAGCAGCGTGGGGACAGGGGTGAATGAGCAGTTCTTC.

V and J are TRBV12-5 and TRBJ2-2; D remains unclear. The CDR3 totals 15 residues. CDR1 and CDR2 from the germline V gene are LGHNT and FRNRAP. Trimming took 4 bases from V and 5 from J, leaving 14 bases between them. The CDR3 reads CASGYESLWTGELFF. In DNA form, the CDR3 reads TGTGCTAGTGGTTACGAGAGCCTGTGGACCGGGGAGCTGTTTTTT.

This clone has only one observation. The chain couples TRBV19 to TRBJ2-2; no reliable D call. Germline loops: CDR1 LNHDA, CDR2 SQIVND (reference sequence). CDR3 length: 14 residues. Between the trimmed V and J ends, which lost 5 bases and 1 base, there was a span of 8 bases. CDR3 DNA sequence: TGTGCCAGTAGTTTAAGCGTGAACACCGGGGAGCTGTTTTTT. Translation gives CASSLSVNTGELFF. Using reference TRBV19 and TRBJ2-2 for the parts outside the CDR3, the full variable domain is DGGITQSPKYLFRKEGQNVTLSCEQNLNHDAMYWYRQDPGQGLRLIYYSQIVNDFQKGDIAEGYSVSREKKESFPLTVTSAQKNPTAFYLCASSLSVNTGELFFGEGSRLTVL.

The chain joins TRBV4-1 to TRBJ2-1; TRBD2 matches 10 bases. The V segment lost 1 base and the J segment 2 bases; nucleotides outside the gene matches: 5. Germline CDR1 and CDR2: MGHRA and YSYEKL. The length of the CDR3 is 17 residues. CDR3 DNA: TGCGCCAGCAGCCAAGGAGCTAGCGGGAGTACCTACAATGAGCAGTTCTTC. Translation: CASSQGASGSTYNEQFF.

The V and J genes are TRBV5-4 and TRBJ2-6; TRBD2 matches at 8 bases. The CDR3 extends over 16 amino acids. V was pared by 1 base and J by 2 bases, with 2 bases of the junction left unmatched. Germline V gene data show CDR1 as SGHNT and CDR2 as YYREEE (reference sequence). CDR3 loop: CASSLTAGAGANVLTF. CDR3 sequence (DNA): TGTGCCAGCAGCTTGACAGCGGGAGCTGGGGCCAACGTCCTGACTTTC.

The rearrangement joins TRBV30 to TRBJ2-7; 8 positions agree with TRBD1. The J segment lost 0 bases and the V segment lost 3 bases, leaving 7 bases of the junction unmatched. Germline V gene data show CDR1 as GTSNPN and CDR2 as SVGIG (reference sequence). This CDR3 is 15 amino acids long. CDR3 amino acids: CAWRPPGTGSYEQYF. CDR3 sequence (DNA): TGTGCCTGGAGACCACCCGGGACAGGCTCCTACGAGCAGTACTTC.

The gene calls are TRBV30 and TRBJ2-7; 7 nucleotides agree with TRBD1. V lost 5 bases and J lost 5; bases outside the gene matches: 6. In germline, CDR1 is GTSNPN, CDR2 SVGIG (reference sequence). The CDR3 is made up of 12 amino acids. The CDR3 DNA reads as TGTGCCTGGGAGACAGGGTGGGACGAGCAGTACTTC. This translates into CAWETGWDEQYF.

The chain uses TRBV5-1 and TRBJ2-1; 10 positions match TRBD2. Trimming removed 0 bases from V and 9 bases from J; junction bases left unmatched: 9. Germline V lookup: CDR1 SGHRS, CDR2 YFSETQ. This CDR3 is built from 16 residues. The CDR3 sequence is CASSLGGSGRSGEQFF. The CDR3 nucleotides are TGCGCCAGCAGCTTGGGTGGTAGCGGGAGGTCGGGTGAGCAGTTCTTC.

The CDR3 coding sequence is TGTGCCAGCAGCCCGGGGACAACCCGGGGCGAGCAGTACTTC. The encoded protein is CASSPGTTRGEQYF. This chain uses TRBV7-7 with TRBJ2-7; a weak D match, TRBD1 (6 bases). There are 14 residues in the CDR3. CDR1 SSHAT and CDR2 FNYEAQ come from the germline V gene (reference sequence). The V end lost 5 bases, the J end lost 6 bases, and 17 bases lay between the germline ends.

J is TRBJ2-5 and V is TRBV27; 7 nucleotides align to TRBD1. The V segment lost 5 bases and the J segment 2 bases; nucleotides outside the gene matches: 11. The germline V gene encodes CDR1 MNHEY and CDR2 SMNVEV (reference sequence). The CDR3 contains 16 residues. The CDR3 loop is CASSNYFGTAQETQYF. In DNA form, the CDR3 reads TGTGCCAGCAGTAACTACTTCGGGACAGCACAAGAGACCCAGTACTTC.

The chain has TRBV11-2 and TRBJ2-7, with D unclear. The CDR3 is 13 amino acids. The ends were cut back, 1 base at V and 4 bases at J, with 8 bases in the middle. Germline CDR1 is SGHAT and CDR2 is FQNNGV. The CDR3 DNA reads TGTGCCAGCAGCTTAGCGGGTTTGTACGAGCAGTACTTC. Its translation: CASSLAGLYEQYF. Looking up the rest from reference TRBV11-2 and TRBJ2-7 gives the full variable domain: EAGVAQSPRYKIIEKRQSVAFWCNPISGHATLYWYQQILGQGPKLLIQFQNNGVVDDSQLPKDRFSAERLKGVDSTLKIQPAKLEDSAVYLCASSLAGLYEQYFGPGTRLTVT.